Below are 29 T cell receptor beta chains sequenced from a single sample in a study of cytomegalovirus exposure and HLA in healthy donors. Primers: 60 Vbeta forward and 13 Jbeta reverse. Repertoires were generated with immunoSEQ multiplex PCR, while TCRdb's copy carries only in-frame clones and drops some. The data show tens of thousands of clones, more than 75% seen once. Source material: PBMCs. The receptors were gathered from a male donor in good health and CMV-seronegative.

This chain links TRBV29-1 with TRBJ1-2, with 10 bases matching TRBD1. Germline trimming cut 6 bases from V and 3 bases from J; bases unmatched to any gene: 10. This CDR3 region has 15 residues. Germline values: CDR1 SQVTM, CDR2 ANQGSEA. The CDR3 here is CSVWTGGSWDYGYTF. DNA of the CDR3: TGCAGCGTATGGACAGGGGGAAGTTGGGACTATGGCTACACCTTC.

This chain joins TRBV5-1 and TRBJ2-1; the D gene is possibly TRBD2 (5 bases). Germline assignment: CDR1 SGHRS and CDR2 YFSETQ. V was trimmed by 3 bases and J by 7 bases, leaving 14 bases between them. The CDR3 sequence is 14 residues long. The DNA of the CDR3 is TGCGCCAGCAGCTCAACTAGGACCGAGAATGAGCAGTTCTTC. Translation: CASSSTRTENEQFF.

The chain carries TRBV30 and TRBJ2-5; TRBD2 matches at 9 bases. This CDR3 spans 13 amino acids. In germline, CDR1 is GTSNPN, CDR2 SVGIG (reference sequence). V dropped 2 bases and J dropped 8; count of bases not matched to a gene: 6. The CDR3 DNA sequence: TGTGCCTGGAGTCCGGCTAGCGGGGCAACCCAGTACTTC. Amino acids: CAWSPASGATQYF.

This rearrangement joins TRBV30 to TRBJ1-1, with D possibly TRBD1 on 6 matching bases. Germline-derived CDR1 and CDR2 are GTSNPN and SVGIG (reference sequence). The V gene lost 7 bases and the J gene lost 1 base, with 16 bases spanning the gap. CDR3 size: 14 residues. This CDR3 reads CALITGRGNTEAFF. DNA of the CDR3: TGTGCCTTGATCACAGGGCGTGGGAACACTGAAGCTTTCTTT.

This rearrangement joins TRBV11-3 to TRBJ2-1, with D perhaps matching TRBD2 (6 bases). Germline CDR1 SGHNT, CDR2 YENEEA. CDR3 length equals 15 residues. Trimming stripped 5 bases from V and 2 bases from J, with 13 bases between. CDR3 in DNA: TGTGCCAGCAGCCCGGACGCGGGAACCTACAATGAGCAGTTCTTC. It specifies CASSPDAGTYNEQFF.

The chain employs TRBV6-1 and TRBJ2-1; 12 positions match TRBD2. This CDR3 is 15 amino acids long. The germline gives CDR1 MNHNS, CDR2 SASEGT. The junction had 0 bases not matched to a gene; V was cut back by 2 bases and J by 4 bases. The CDR3 region is CASSELAGGYNEQFF. The CDR3 nucleotides are TGTGCCAGCAGTGAACTAGCGGGGGGGTACAATGAGCAGTTCTTC.

The genes are TRBV6-4 and TRBJ1-1; TRBD1 matches 10 bases. This CDR3 region has 12 residues. V trimming: 6 bases; J trimming: 9 bases; junction bases outside the gene matches: 4. CDR1 MRHNA and CDR2 SNTAGT come from the germline V gene. The CDR3 bases are TGTGCCAGCAGCGGGGACAGGGGAAAAGCTTTCTTT. Translating gives CASSGDRGKAFF.

The chain carries TRBV12-5 and TRBJ1-1; 9 nucleotides align to TRBD1. The CDR3 is made up of 15 amino acids. Germline V CDR1 and CDR2: LGHNT, FRNRAP. J was trimmed by 3 bases and V by 0 bases; bases with no gene match: 2. CDR3 loop: CASGLVTGGYTEAFF. As DNA, the CDR3 is TGTGCTAGTGGTTTGGTTACAGGGGGCTACACTGAAGCTTTCTTT.

The chain links TRBV28 to TRBJ1-1; weak D call: TRBD1 (5 bases). Germline V gene lookup returns CDR1 MDHEN and CDR2 SYDVKM. With 1 base removed from V and 8 bases from J, the gap between germline ends came to 17 bases. This CDR3 region has 15 residues. CDR3 region: CASSLYVSGRREAFF. As DNA, the CDR3 is TGTGCCAGCAGTTTATATGTTTCAGGGAGGAGGGAAGCTTTCTTT. The full variable domain, rest sourced from reference TRBV28 and TRBJ1-1, is DVKVTQSSRYLVKRTGEKVFLECVQDMDHENMFWYRQDPGLGLRLIYFSYDVKMKEKGDIPEGYSVSREKKERFSLILESASTNQTSMYLCASSLYVSGRREAFFGQGTRLTVV.

The chain uses TRBV4-2 and TRBJ1-2; the match to TRBD1 covers 7 bases. This CDR3 region has 13 residues. Unmatched junction bases numbered 1, after V lost 4 bases and J lost 2 bases. Germline lookup yields CDR1 LGHNA and CDR2 YNFKEQ. The CDR3 here is CASSLQGNYGYTF. Here the CDR3 DNA reads TGTGCCAGCAGCCTACAGGGGAACTATGGCTACACCTTC.

The chain employs TRBV9 and TRBJ2-5; unclear D gene. Gene TRBJ2-7 matches the end of the DNA better, so the J call may be wrong. In germline, CDR1 is SGDLS, CDR2 YYNGEE. This CDR3 comprises 13 residues. CDR3 DNA: TGTGCCAGCAGCGTAGACGGTCGGTACGAGCAGTACTTC. This encodes CASSVDGRYEQYF.

This chain connects TRBV19 to TRBJ2-5; TRBD1 might be the D (6 bases). Trimming cost V 4 bases and J 0 bases, with 12 bases left between them. Germline V gene data show CDR1 as LNHDA and CDR2 as SQIVND (reference sequence). The CDR3 consists of 15 residues. The CDR3 DNA follows: TGTGCCAGTAGTACCGGCGGACAGAACCAAGAGACCCAGTACTTC. Its protein product is CASSTGGQNQETQYF.

This clone has a handful of counts. The rearrangement joins TRBV9 to TRBJ2-3; perhaps TRBD2 as D (6 bases). V lost 5 bases and J 0 bases, leaving 16 bases between the germline ends. The CDR3 is made up of 16 amino acids. CDR1 is SGDLS and CDR2 is YYNGEE in the germline V gene. The CDR3 DNA reads as TGTGCCAGCAGTGCCGGCGCGGGGACTAGCACAGATACGCAGTATTTT. It specifies CASSAGAGTSTDTQYF.

The chain joins TRBV15 to TRBJ2-3, with 10 bases fitting TRBD1. V shed 1 base and J 5 bases; nucleotides not matched to a gene: 9. The CDR3 sequence is 17 residues long. Looked up from germline, CDR1 is LNHNV and CDR2 is YYDKDF (reference sequence). The CDR3 DNA sequence: TGTGCCACCAGCAGAGTCGGACAGGGGGGATATGGAGATACGCAGTATTTT. Translated, it gives CATSRVGQGGYGDTQYF.

The sample holds one count of this clone. The gene calls are TRBV5-4 and TRBJ2-7; TRBD2 might be the D (6 bases). Germline assignment: CDR1 SGHNT and CDR2 YYREEE (reference sequence). There are 14 residues in the CDR3. Trimming took 2 bases from V and 2 from J, leaving 11 bases between them. CDR3 protein: CASSFGGLTYEQYF. The CDR3 coding sequence is TGTGCCAGCAGCTTCGGGGGTCTAACCTACGAGCAGTACTTC.

The table lists this clone with a few counts. J is TRBJ2-2 and V is TRBV18; 11 bases line up with TRBD2. The junction had 6 bases not matched to a gene; V was cut back by 3 bases and J by 6 bases. Germline values: CDR1 KGHSH, CDR2 LQKENI. The CDR3 has 16 residues. The CDR3 spells CASSPSLAGGSGELFF. DNA of the CDR3: TGTGCCAGCTCACCTTCCCTAGCGGGGGGTTCCGGGGAGCTGTTTTTT.

The chain joins TRBV4-3 to TRBJ1-2; maybe TRBD1 (6 bases). Per the germline V gene, CDR1 is LGHNA and CDR2 is YSLEER. Trimming cost V 0 bases and J 4 bases, with 12 bases left between them. CDR3 length equals 15 residues. The CDR3 protein is CASSQDRGGPYGYTF. CDR3 coding DNA: TGCGCCAGCAGCCAAGATCGGGGGGGGCCCTATGGCTACACCTTC.

The chain couples TRBV7-3 to TRBJ1-1; D unclear. V gave up 0 bases and J gave up 6 bases, with 11 bases separating them. This CDR3 is 14 amino acids long. CDR1 and CDR2 from the germline V gene are SGHTA and FQGTGA. CDR3 protein: CASSLTVNGAEAFF. As DNA, the CDR3 is TGTGCCAGCAGCTTAACGGTCAACGGGGCTGAAGCTTTCTTT.

The gene calls are TRBV2 and TRBJ1-4; 7 positions agree with TRBD1. The CDR3 totals 16 residues. The germline V gene encodes CDR1 SNHLY and CDR2 FYNNEI. V lost 5 bases to trimming and J lost 7 bases; unmatched junction nucleotides: 13. CDR3: CASSRAFPGTAEKLFF. The CDR3 DNA reads TGTGCCAGCAGTCGGGCGTTCCCTGGGACAGCTGAAAAACTGTTTTTT.

The chain recombines TRBV5-4 with TRBJ2-7, with TRBD2 matching over 12 bases. The CDR3 extends over 16 amino acids. The ends lost 4 bases at V and 0 bases at J; junction bases unmatched: 5. Germline V CDR1 and CDR2: SGHNT, YYREEE (reference sequence). The CDR3 DNA reads TGTGCCAGCAGCGCCCAACTAGCGGGGGGCTCCTACGAGCAGTACTTC. It is translated as CASSAQLAGGSYEQYF.

The chain couples TRBV5-4 to TRBJ1-2; weak D call: TRBD1 (5 bases). The V end was cut by 0 bases, the J end by 7 bases, with 16 bases between. The CDR3 totals 15 residues. Looked up from germline, CDR1 is SGHNT and CDR2 is YYREEE (reference sequence). CDR3 protein: CASSLEDPRGSGYTF. The CDR3 coding sequence is TGTGCCAGCAGCTTGGAGGATCCCCGGGGGAGTGGCTACACCTTC.

The chain links TRBV7-7 to TRBJ2-1, with TRBD2 as a possible D gene (6 bases). This CDR3 is built from 14 residues. Per germline, CDR1 SSHAT and CDR2 FNYEAQ (reference sequence). Between the trimmed V and J ends, which lost 1 base and 10 bases, there was a span of 14 bases. Here the CDR3 DNA reads TGTGCCAGCAGCTTAGACGGGGGAGCTTTAGAGCAGTTCTTC. This sequence encodes CASSLDGGALEQFF.

This chain links TRBV6-5 with TRBJ2-7, with D possibly TRBD2 on 5 matching bases. This CDR3 has 12 amino acids. In germline, CDR1 is MNHEY, CDR2 SVGAGI. With 0 bases removed from V and 7 bases from J, the gap between germline ends came to 7 bases. The CDR3 nucleotides read TGTGCCAGCAGTTACTCTGGGGAGGAGCAGTACTTC. It yields the protein CASSYSGEEQYF.

This clone occurred a few times. The V and J genes are TRBV19 and TRBJ2-5; 9 bases map to TRBD1. The trim removed 4 bases at V and 4 bases at J, leaving 7 bases unmatched. This CDR3 has 15 amino acids. Germline V gene data show CDR1 as LNHDA and CDR2 as SQIVND (reference sequence). CDR3 nucleotide sequence: TGTGCCAGTAGTACGGGACAGGGCCCAAGAGAGACCCAGTACTTC. Its protein product is CASSTGQGPRETQYF.

The V call is TRBV7-9, the J call TRBJ2-7; a possible D gene is TRBD2 (6 bases). CDR3 length equals 14 residues. The V gene lost 3 bases and the J gene lost 2 bases, with 11 bases spanning the gap. Germline V CDR1 and CDR2: SEHNR, FQNEAQ (reference sequence). Here the CDR3 DNA reads TGTGCCAGCAGCTTTGGAGGGGCGCCCTACGAGCAGTACTTC. As protein: CASSFGGAPYEQYF.

V is TRBV6-6 and J is TRBJ2-5, with TRBD1 matching 7 bases. The CDR3 runs to 16 residues. Germline lookup yields CDR1 MNHNY and CDR2 SVGAGI (reference sequence). The V segment lost 2 bases and the J segment 2 bases; nucleotides outside the gene matches: 8. The CDR3, as DNA: TGTGCCAGCAGTTACACAGGTGCAGGGGGACAAGAGACCCAGTACTTC. Its translation is CASSYTGAGGQETQYF.

This chain joins TRBV19 and TRBJ1-1; no reliable D call. The CDR3 spans 14 residues. Germline V gives CDR1 LNHDA, CDR2 SQIVND (reference sequence). The V end was cut by 1 base, the J end by 2 bases, with 8 bases between. CDR3 residues: CASSIVEGNTEAFF. The CDR3 bases are TGTGCCAGTAGTATAGTGGAGGGAAACACTGAAGCTTTCTTT.

The CDR3 sequence: CASSAEGQVMNTEAFF. CDR3 bases: TGTGCCAGCAGTGCTGAGGGACAGGTCATGAACACTGAAGCTTTCTTT. V is TRBV6-1 and J is TRBJ1-1, with TRBD1 matching over 8 bases. After removal of 4 bases from V and 0 bases from J, the junction contained 7 bases not matched to a gene. The CDR3 has 16 amino acids. In germline, CDR1 is MNHNS, CDR2 SASEGT.

The genes are TRBV5-1 and TRBJ2-7; D perhaps matches TRBD1 (7 bases). Germline V gene lookup returns CDR1 SGHRS and CDR2 YFSETQ. The CDR3 is made up of 14 amino acids. V lost 4 bases and J 6 bases, leaving 17 bases between the germline ends. In nucleotides, the CDR3 is TGCGCCAGCAGCCGCGGGACAGCCTTAGGCGAGCAGTACTTC. It specifies CASSRGTALGEQYF. Complete variable domain (other parts from reference TRBV5-1 and TRBJ2-7): KAGVTQTPRYLIKTRGQQVTLSCSPISGHRSVSWYQQTPGQGLQFLFEYFSETQRNKGNFPGRFSGRQFSNSRSEMNVSTLELGDSALYLCASSRGTALGEQYFGPGTRLTVT.